The present TCR beta chain was sequenced within a study of blood T cell repertoires in COVID-19. The J segment lost 4 bases and the V segment lost 2 bases, leaving 3 bases of the junction unmatched. CDR1 PRHDT and CDR2 FYEKMQ come from the germline V gene (reference sequence). The CDR3 runs 14 residues. Clones were sequenced by immunoSEQ multiplex PCR, and TCRdb holds only the in-frame ones, with some missing. Seen here are about 46,000 clones, around 80% observed once, and the top ten hold 5.5% to 7.5%. This clone has a handful of counts. The chain carries TRBV13 and TRBJ1-1; TRBD1 aligns across 8 bases. What was sequenced was peripheral blood. This clonotype originated in an elderly woman with acute or convalescent COVID-19. CDR3 amino acids: CASSLRTGTTEAFF. The CDR3 coding sequence is TGTGCCAGCAGCTTACGGACAGGGACCACTGAAGCTTTCTTT.